One and the same sample provided the 25 T cell receptor beta chains below, sequenced in a study of T cell repertoires in cytomegalovirus infection. TCRdb re-derived calls from the reads in MiXCR, one entry per CDR3 protein. The sample contains 380,000 or so distinct CDR3 sequences, around a third of which appear only once. No antigen has been assigned to these receptors. This sample comprised cultured PBMCs, obtained from culture after CMV antigen stimulation. These receptors all come from a human donor in good health (CMV status not recorded). Some clones in this sample may be carry-over from other donors' samples.

The chain carries TRBV15 and TRBJ2-3; D ambiguous. The V end lost 6 bases, the J end lost 4 bases, and 11 bases lay between the germline ends. This CDR3 region has 13 residues. Germline V gene lookup returns CDR1 LNHNV and CDR2 YYDKDF (reference sequence). DNA for the CDR3: TGTGCCACCAGACACCTGTTATCAGATACGCAGTATTTT. It specifies CATRHLLSDTQYF. The whole variable domain, remainder taken from reference TRBV15 and TRBJ2-3, is DAMVIQNPRYQVTQFGKPVTLSCSQTLNHNVMYWYQQKSSQAPKLLFHYYDKDFNNEADTPDNFQSRRPNTSFCFLDIRSPGLGDTAMYLCATRHLLSDTQYFGPGTRLTVL.

The V and J genes are TRBV19 and TRBJ1-5; D unresolved. This CDR3 region has 15 residues. Germline-derived CDR1 and CDR2 are LNHDA and SQIVND (reference sequence). V shed 10 bases and J shed 1 base, with 17 bases lying between them. CDR3 residues: CATIGFPASNQPQHF. Here the CDR3 DNA reads TGTGCCACAATTGGTTTCCCGGCGAGCAATCAGCCCCAGCATTTT. The whole variable domain, remainder taken from reference TRBV19 and TRBJ1-5, is DGGITQSPKYLFRKEGQNVTLSCEQNLNHDAMYWYRQDPGQGLRLIYYSQIVNDFQKGDIAEGYSVSREKKESFPLTVTSAQKNPTAFYLCATIGFPASNQPQHFGDGTRLSIL.

V is TRBV28 and J is TRBJ1-1; the D is unclear. This CDR3 region has 15 residues. V lost 5 bases and J 4 bases, leaving 17 bases between the germline ends. CDR1 is MDHEN and CDR2 is SYDVKM in the germline V gene. The CDR3 DNA is TGTGCCAGCAGTCACCACCCGAGCCGAGGCACTGAAGCTTTCTTT. Amino acids: CASSHHPSRGTEAFF.

This clonotype was counted at least ten times. The V call is TRBV7-2, the J call TRBJ2-7; 8 positions match TRBD2. This CDR3 has 15 residues. Trimming removed 5 bases from V and 5 bases from J; junction bases left unmatched: 11. Germline V lookup: CDR1 SGHTA, CDR2 FQGNSA. The CDR3 is CASSPTSGARHEQYV. The CDR3 coding sequence is TGTGCCAGCAGCCCTACTAGCGGAGCCCGCCACGAGCAGTACGTC.

This clonotype has only a few counts. The rearrangement joins TRBV7-8 to TRBJ2-3, with 9 bases fitting TRBD2. This CDR3 region has 15 residues. Losses at the gene ends were 1 base for V and 5 bases for J; bases not matched to a gene: 4. Germline CDR1 and CDR2: SGHVS and FQNEAQ. CDR3 coding DNA: TGTGCCAGCAGCTTAGGCGGGAGGGGTGGAGATACGCAGTATTTT. This codes for CASSLGGRGGDTQYF. Full variable domain (outside the CDR3, taken from reference TRBV7-8 and TRBJ2-3): GAGVSQSPRYKVAKRGQDVALRCDPISGHVSLFWYQQALGQGPEFLTYFQNEAQLDKSGLPSDRFFAERPEGSVSTLKIQRTQQEDSAVYLCASSLGGRGGDTQYFGPGTRLTVL.

This clonotype was counted a few times. This chain links TRBV20-1 with TRBJ2-7; TRBD1 is a possible D gene (5 bases). The CDR3 has 11 residues. V gave up 6 bases and J gave up 4 bases, with 10 bases separating them. Germline V gene data show CDR1 as DFQATT and CDR2 as SNEGSKA (reference sequence). CDR3 sequence (DNA): TGCAGTGCAGGGGAAGAGTACGAGCAGTACTTC. Translating gives CSAGEEYEQYF.

The chain links TRBV7-8 to TRBJ2-3; weak D call: TRBD2 (6 bases). Trimming removed 2 bases from V and 4 bases from J, with 16 bases in between. Germline loops: CDR1 SGHVS, CDR2 FQNEAQ. This CDR3 contains 16 residues. CDR3 DNA: TGTGCCAGCAGCTTACTCTCGCGGGGAAATGCAGATACGCAGTATTTT. This encodes CASSLLSRGNADTQYF.

As for this clonotype: Its ends do not fully match the called genes, so a read error is possible. The rearrangement links TRBV6-6 to TRBJ1-6; D remains unclear. This CDR3 contains 15 residues. Germline-derived CDR1 and CDR2 are MNHNY and SVGAGI (reference sequence). This chain's CDR3 is CPSSRGLTSDSPLHF. The CDR3 nucleotides are TGTCCCAGCAGTCGTGGACTTACCTCGGATTCACCCCTCCACTTT.

The V and J genes are TRBV20-1 and TRBJ2-1; tentatively, D is TRBD2 (6 bases). Trimming cost V 6 bases and J 0 bases, with 12 bases left between them. Germline V CDR1 and CDR2: DFQATT, SNEGSKA (reference sequence). CDR3 length: 14 amino acids. CDR3 protein: CSAWNSGSYNEQFF. The CDR3 nucleotides are TGCAGTGCGTGGAATAGCGGCTCCTACAATGAGCAGTTCTTC.

The chain employs TRBV7-2 and TRBJ2-3; the match to TRBD2 covers 8 bases. The junction had 4 bases not matched to a gene; V was cut back by 6 bases and J by 2 bases. The CDR3 is 14 amino acids. The V gene's germline CDR1 is SGHTA and CDR2 FQGNSA. The CDR3 here is CASRAGGFTDTQYF. The CDR3, as DNA: TGTGCCAGCAGGGCGGGAGGCTTCACAGATACGCAGTATTTT.

This clonotype has ten or more counts. The chain employs TRBV7-2 and TRBJ1-2; no firm D call. The germline CDR1 and CDR2 sequences are SGHTA and FQGNSA. The V end lost 5 bases, the J end lost 6 bases, and 13 bases lay between the germline ends. The CDR3 is 13 residues long. CDR3 protein: CASSRFQSDGYTF. For the CDR3, the DNA is TGTGCCAGCAGCCGGTTCCAGAGCGATGGCTACACCTTC.

The chain recombines TRBV5-4 with TRBJ2-1; 12 bases agree with TRBD2. This CDR3 region has 18 residues. Germline CDR1 reads SGHNT; CDR2 reads YYREEE (reference sequence). Trimming removed 0 bases from V and 3 bases from J; junction bases left unmatched: 7. The CDR3 region has the DNA TGTGCCAGCAGCTTGGTCCCCTGGACTAGCGGGAACTACAATGAGCAGTTCTTC. Encoded protein: CASSLVPWTSGNYNEQFF. Drawing the rest from reference TRBV5-4 and TRBJ2-1, the complete variable domain is ETGVTQSPTHLIKTRGQQVTLRCSSQSGHNTVSWYQQALGQGPQFIFQYYREEENGRGNFPPRFSGLQFPNYSSELNVNALELDDSALYLCASSLVPWTSGNYNEQFFGPGTRLTVL.

This chain links TRBV14 with TRBJ1-1, with a weak D call TRBD1 (5 bases). The ends were cut back, 5 bases at V and 2 bases at J, with 12 bases in the middle. The germline gives CDR1 SGHDN, CDR2 FVKESK. The CDR3 contains 14 residues. The CDR3 protein is CASSSIQGNTEAFF. CDR3 coding DNA: TGTGCCAGCAGCTCGATTCAGGGAAACACTGAAGCTTTCTTT. Full variable domain (rest looked up from reference TRBV14 and TRBJ1-1): EAGVTQFPSHSVIEKGQTVTLRCDPISGHDNLYWYRRVMGKEIKFLLHFVKESKQDESGMPNNRFLAERTGGTYSTLKVQPAELEDSGVYFCASSSIQGNTEAFFGQGTRLTVV.

The V and J genes are TRBV27 and TRBJ1-4, with a tentative D call TRBD1 (6 bases). Germline V lookup: CDR1 MNHEY, CDR2 SMNVEV (reference sequence). This CDR3 is 13 amino acids long. V was cut by 8 bases and J by 5 bases, with 12 bases left in between. This chain's CDR3 is CASSGGGNEKLFF. Here the CDR3 DNA reads TGTGCCAGCTCTGGAGGGGGGAATGAAAAACTGTTTTTT. Variable domain in full (rest from reference TRBV27 and TRBJ1-4): EAQVTQNPRYLITVTGKKLTVTCSQNMNHEYMSWYRQDPGLGLRQIYYSMNVEVTDKGDVPEGYKVSRKEKRNFPLILESPSPNQTSLYFCASSGGGNEKLFFGSGTQLSVL.

This clonotype was seen only a few times. V usage is TRBV12-3 or TRBV12-4 and J usage is TRBJ1-5; D may be TRBD1 (6 bases). V lost 5 bases and J 5 bases, leaving 10 bases between the germline ends. The CDR3 spans 13 residues. CDR3 in amino acids: CASSGTRHQPQHF. The DNA of the CDR3 is TGTGCCAGCAGTGGGACACGACATCAGCCCCAGCATTTT.

This clonotype showed up many times. The chain links TRBV20-1 to TRBJ2-1; possible D gene TRBD1, 5 bases. V lost 1 base and J lost 5, with 6 bases in between. This CDR3 is 12 amino acids long. Germline V gene data show CDR1 as DFQATT and CDR2 as SNEGSKA (reference sequence). The CDR3 protein is CSARGGHNEQFF. CDR3 nucleotide sequence: TGCAGTGCTAGAGGGGGCCACAATGAGCAGTTCTTC.

This chain joins TRBV28 and TRBJ2-1, with D perhaps matching TRBD1 (6 bases). V lost 2 bases to trimming and J lost 6 bases, with 11 bases between them. The CDR3 loop spans 14 amino acids. The V gene's germline CDR1 is MDHEN and CDR2 SYDVKM. CDR3 loop: CASSLGTRFNEQFF. As DNA, the CDR3 is TGTGCCAGCAGTTTAGGGACACGCTTCAATGAGCAGTTCTTC.

The chain has TRBV7-9 and TRBJ1-2; D perhaps matches TRBD1 (5 bases). The V gene's germline CDR1 is SEHNR and CDR2 FQNEAQ (reference sequence). The CDR3 loop spans 14 amino acids. The V gene lost 1 base and the J gene lost 13 bases, with 19 bases spanning the gap. CDR3 in amino acids: CASSLGIGTPYCTF. The CDR3 DNA reads as TGTGCCAGCAGCTTAGGTATCGGGACGCCCTATTGCACCTTC.

J is TRBJ2-1 and V is TRBV10-3; D call uncertain. This CDR3 is built from 16 residues. The V and J ends lost 3 bases and 0 bases respectively, with 12 bases between them. Germline assignment: CDR1 ENHRY and CDR2 SYGVKD. The CDR3 DNA follows: TGTGCCATCAGTGAAAGCTCACAGAGCTCCTACAATGAGCAGTTCTTC. Amino acid sequence: CAISESSQSSYNEQFF.

This clonotype was observed a few times. This chain links TRBV7-2 with TRBJ1-1; no clear D gene. The germline V gene encodes CDR1 SGHTA and CDR2 FQGNSA. There are 14 residues in the CDR3. The ends were cut back, 5 bases at V and 6 bases at J, with 16 bases in the middle. The CDR3 loop is CASSRAYRQPEAFF. The DNA of the CDR3 is TGTGCCAGCAGCCGAGCGTACCGTCAACCTGAAGCTTTCTTT.

In its sample, this clonotype was seen a few times. The gene calls are TRBV5-4 and TRBJ2-7, with TRBD1 identical over 7 bases. The germline gives CDR1 SGHNT, CDR2 YYREEE (reference sequence). This CDR3 is 14 amino acids long. V gave up 0 bases and J gave up 2 bases; unmatched junction bases: 2. CDR3 protein: CASSLGDRPYEQYF. The CDR3 DNA is TGTGCCAGCAGCTTGGGGGACAGACCCTACGAGCAGTACTTC.

This clonotype has more than one count but fewer than ten. This chain joins TRBV14 and TRBJ1-1; 8 bases are a match to TRBD1. The CDR3 length is 15 residues. The trim removed 0 bases at V and 8 bases at J, leaving 8 bases unmatched. Germline CDR1 and CDR2: SGHDN and FVKESK. DNA for the CDR3: TGTGCCAGCAGCCAAGATACGTTCGGGACAGGAGAAGCTTTCTTT. Translated: CASSQDTFGTGEAFF.

V usage is TRBV30 and J usage is TRBJ2-2; 8 nucleotides match TRBD1. With V trimmed by 8 bases and J by 4 bases, 3 bases remained unmatched. CDR3 length: 12 residues. The germline CDR1 and CDR2 sequences are GTSNPN and SVGIG (reference sequence). CDR3 in amino acids: CARTGFTGELFF. The DNA for the CDR3 is TGTGCCCGGACAGGGTTCACCGGGGAGCTGTTTTTT.

In this sample, this clonotype turned up a few times. The chain has TRBV7-9 and TRBJ2-7, with 11 positions matching TRBD2. CDR3 length: 19 amino acids. J lost 0 bases, V lost 5 bases, and 15 bases had no gene match. The germline V gene has CDR1 SEHNR and CDR2 FQNEAQ (reference sequence). The DNA for the CDR3 is TGTGCCAGCAGCCCTGGGACTAGCGGATGGGGCGTCGGCTCCTACGAGCAGTACGTC. Encoded protein: CASSPGTSGWGVGSYEQYV.

This clonotype was counted a few times. The genes are TRBV11-1 and TRBJ2-7; perhaps D is TRBD1 or TRBD2 (6 bases each). Germline assignment: CDR1 SGHAT and CDR2 FQDESV (reference sequence). Between the trimmed V and J ends, which lost 5 bases and 7 bases, there was a span of 21 bases. The CDR3 has 15 amino acids. The CDR3 DNA reads as TGTGCCAGCAGCCTCTCCAGTGGGGGCGCGGGGGAGCAGTACTTC. Residues: CASSLSSGGAGEQYF. The whole variable domain, remainder taken from reference TRBV11-1 and TRBJ2-7, is EAEVAQSPRYKITEKSQAVAFWCDPISGHATLYWYRQILGQGPELLVQFQDESVVDDSQLPKDRFSAERLKGVDSTLKIQPAELGDSAMYLCASSLSSGGAGEQYFGPGTRLTVT.